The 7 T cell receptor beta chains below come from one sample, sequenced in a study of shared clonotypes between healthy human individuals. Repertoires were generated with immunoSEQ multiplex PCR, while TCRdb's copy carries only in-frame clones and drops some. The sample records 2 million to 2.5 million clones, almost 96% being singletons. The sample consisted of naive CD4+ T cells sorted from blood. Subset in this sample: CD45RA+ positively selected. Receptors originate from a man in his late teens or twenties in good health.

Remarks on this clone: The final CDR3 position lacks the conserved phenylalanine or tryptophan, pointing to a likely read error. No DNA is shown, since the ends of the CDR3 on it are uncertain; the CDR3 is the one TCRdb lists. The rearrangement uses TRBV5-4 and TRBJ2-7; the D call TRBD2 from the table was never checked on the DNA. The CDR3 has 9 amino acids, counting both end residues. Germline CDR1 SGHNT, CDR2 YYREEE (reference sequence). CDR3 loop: CASSPLLAG.

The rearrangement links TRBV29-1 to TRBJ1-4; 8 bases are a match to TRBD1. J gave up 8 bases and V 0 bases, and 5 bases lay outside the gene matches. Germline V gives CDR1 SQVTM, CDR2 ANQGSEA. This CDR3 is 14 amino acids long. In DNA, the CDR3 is TGCAGCGTTGAAGATCCAGGGGGCGGGGAAAAACTGTTTTTT. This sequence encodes CSVEDPGGGEKLFF. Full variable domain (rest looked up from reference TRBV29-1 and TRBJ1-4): SAVISQKPSRDICQRGTSLTIQCQVDSQVTMMFWYRQQPGQSLTLIATANQGSEATYESGFVIDKFPISRPNLTFSTLTVSNMSPEDSSIYLCSVEDPGGGEKLFFGSGTQLSVL.

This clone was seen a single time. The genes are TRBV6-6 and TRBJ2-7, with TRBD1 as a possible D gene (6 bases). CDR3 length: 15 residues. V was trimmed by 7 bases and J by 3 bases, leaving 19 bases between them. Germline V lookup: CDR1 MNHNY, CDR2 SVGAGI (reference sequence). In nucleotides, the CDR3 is TGTGCCAGCACCACCTACCAACAGGGAGACTACGAGCAGTACTTC. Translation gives CASTTYQQGDYEQYF.

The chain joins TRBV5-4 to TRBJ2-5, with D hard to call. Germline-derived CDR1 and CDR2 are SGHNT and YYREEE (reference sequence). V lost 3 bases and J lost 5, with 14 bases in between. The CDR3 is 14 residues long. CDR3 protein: CASSSLGPGETQYF. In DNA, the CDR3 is TGTGCCAGCAGCTCATTAGGCCCCGGGGAGACCCAGTACTTC. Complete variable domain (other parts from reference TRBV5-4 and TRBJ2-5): ETGVTQSPTHLIKTRGQQVTLRCSSQSGHNTVSWYQQALGQGPQFIFQYYREEENGRGNFPPRFSGLQFPNYSSELNVNALELDDSALYLCASSSLGPGETQYFGPGTRLLVL.

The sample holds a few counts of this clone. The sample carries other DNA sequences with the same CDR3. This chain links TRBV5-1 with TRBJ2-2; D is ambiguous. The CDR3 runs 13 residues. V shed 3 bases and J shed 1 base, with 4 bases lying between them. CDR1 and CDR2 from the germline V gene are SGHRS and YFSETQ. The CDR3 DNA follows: TGCGCCAGCAGCTCGGGGAACACCGGGGAGCTGTTTTTT. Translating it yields CASSSGNTGELFF.

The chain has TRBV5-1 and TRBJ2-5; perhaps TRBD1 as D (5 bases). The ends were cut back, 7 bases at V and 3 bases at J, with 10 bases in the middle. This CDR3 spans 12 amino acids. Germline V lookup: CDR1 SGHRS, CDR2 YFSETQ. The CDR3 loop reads CASAGPKETQYF. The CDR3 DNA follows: TGCGCCAGCGCAGGGCCCAAAGAGACCCAGTACTTC.

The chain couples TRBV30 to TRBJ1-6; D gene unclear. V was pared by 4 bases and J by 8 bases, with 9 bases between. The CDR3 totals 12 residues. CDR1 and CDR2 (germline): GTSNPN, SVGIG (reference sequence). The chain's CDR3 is CAWTRRDSPLHF. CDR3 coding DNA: TGTGCCTGGACACGACGGGATTCACCCCTCCACTTT.